This TCR beta chain was sequenced in a study of T cell responses to AZD1222 COVID-19 vaccine. The CDR3 consists of 14 residues. Germline CDR1 SGHNT, CDR2 YYREEE (reference sequence). V dropped 1 base and J dropped 2 bases, with 10 bases sitting between them. Profiled with immunoSEQ multiplex PCR; TCRdb holds only in-frame clones, not every one. The sample lists tens of thousands of clones; over 60% were seen once. This clone was detected once. The receptor comes from an adult who received the AZD1222 COVID-19 vaccine. The chain uses TRBV5-4 and TRBJ2-7; D ambiguous. The sample in question was peripheral blood, obtained 28 days after the second AZD1222 dose. CDR3 in DNA: TGTGCCAGCAGCTTGTCCGGGCGGCCCTACGAGCAGTACTTC. Translation gives CASSLSGRPYEQYF. Using reference TRBV5-4 and TRBJ2-7 for the parts outside the CDR3, the full variable domain is ETGVTQSPTHLIKTRGQQVTLRCSSQSGHNTVSWYQQALGQGPQFIFQYYREEENGRGNFPPRFSGLQFPNYSSELNVNALELDDSALYLCASSLSGRPYEQYFGPGTRLTVT.